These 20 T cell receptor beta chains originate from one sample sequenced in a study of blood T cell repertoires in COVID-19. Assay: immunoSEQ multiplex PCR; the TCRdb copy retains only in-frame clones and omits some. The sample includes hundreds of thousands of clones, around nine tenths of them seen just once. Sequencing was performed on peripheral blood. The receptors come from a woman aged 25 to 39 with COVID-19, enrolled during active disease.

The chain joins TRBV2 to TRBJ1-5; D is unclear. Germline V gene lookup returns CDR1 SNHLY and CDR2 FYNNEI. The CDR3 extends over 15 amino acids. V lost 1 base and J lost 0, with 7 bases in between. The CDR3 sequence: CASSEGQYSNQPQHF. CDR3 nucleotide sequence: TGTGCCAGCAGTGAAGGGCAGTATAGCAATCAGCCCCAGCATTTT. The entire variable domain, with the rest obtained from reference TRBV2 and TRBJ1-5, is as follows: EPEVTQTPSHQVTQMGQEVILRCVPISNHLYFYWYRQILGQKVEFLVSFYNNEISEKSEIFDDQFSVERPDGSNFTLKIRSTKLEDSAMYFCASSEGQYSNQPQHFGDGTRLSIL.

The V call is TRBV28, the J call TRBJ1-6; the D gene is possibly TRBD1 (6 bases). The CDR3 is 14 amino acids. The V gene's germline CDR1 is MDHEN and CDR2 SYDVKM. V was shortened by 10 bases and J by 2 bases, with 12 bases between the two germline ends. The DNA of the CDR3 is TGTGCCACCAAGACAGGAACCTATAATTCACCCCTCCACTTT. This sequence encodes CATKTGTYNSPLHF.

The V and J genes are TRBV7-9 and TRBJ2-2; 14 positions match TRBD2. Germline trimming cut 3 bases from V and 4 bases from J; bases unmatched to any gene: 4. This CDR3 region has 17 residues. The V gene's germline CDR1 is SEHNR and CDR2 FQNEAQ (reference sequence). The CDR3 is CASSLGLAGEGTGELFF. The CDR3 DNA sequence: TGTGCCAGCAGCTTGGGACTAGCGGGAGAGGGCACCGGGGAGCTGTTTTTT.

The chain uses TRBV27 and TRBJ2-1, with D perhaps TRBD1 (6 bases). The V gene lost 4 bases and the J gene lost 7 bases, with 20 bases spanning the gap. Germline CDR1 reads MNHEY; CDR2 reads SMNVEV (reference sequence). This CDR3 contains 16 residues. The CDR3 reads CASSSIVGAELNEQFF. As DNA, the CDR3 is TGTGCCAGCAGTTCCATCGTGGGGGCGGAGCTGAATGAGCAGTTCTTC.

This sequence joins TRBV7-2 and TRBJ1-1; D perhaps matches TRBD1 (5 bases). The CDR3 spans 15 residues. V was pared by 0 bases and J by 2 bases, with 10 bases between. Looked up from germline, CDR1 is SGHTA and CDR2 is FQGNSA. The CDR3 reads CASSLAPQGNTEAFF. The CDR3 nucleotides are TGTGCCAGCAGCTTAGCACCCCAGGGCAACACTGAAGCTTTCTTT.

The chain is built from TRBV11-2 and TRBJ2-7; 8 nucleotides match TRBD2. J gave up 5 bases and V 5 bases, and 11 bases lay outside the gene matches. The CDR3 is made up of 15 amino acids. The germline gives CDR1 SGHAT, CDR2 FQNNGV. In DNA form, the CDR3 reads TGTGCCAGCAGCCCTCTTGGGACTAGGGTCGACGAGCAGTACTTC. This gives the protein CASSPLGTRVDEQYF.

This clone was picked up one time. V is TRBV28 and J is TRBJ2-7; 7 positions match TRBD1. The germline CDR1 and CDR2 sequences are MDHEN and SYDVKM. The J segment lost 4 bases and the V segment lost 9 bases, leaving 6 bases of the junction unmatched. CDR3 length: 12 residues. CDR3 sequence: CASTGQPYEQYF. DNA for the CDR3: TGTGCCAGTACGGGACAGCCTTACGAGCAGTACTTC.

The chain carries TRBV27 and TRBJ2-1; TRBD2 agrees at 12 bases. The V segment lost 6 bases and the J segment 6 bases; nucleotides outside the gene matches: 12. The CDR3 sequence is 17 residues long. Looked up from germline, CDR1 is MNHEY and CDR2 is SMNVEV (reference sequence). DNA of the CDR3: TGTGCCAGCAGCCCCGCACCAGGGACTAGCGGGTCCAATGAGCAGTTCTTC. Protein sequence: CASSPAPGTSGSNEQFF.

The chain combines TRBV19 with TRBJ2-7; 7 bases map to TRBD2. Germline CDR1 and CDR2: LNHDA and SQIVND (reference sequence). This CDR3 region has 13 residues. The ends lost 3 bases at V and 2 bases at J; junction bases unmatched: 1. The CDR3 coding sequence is TGTGCCAGTAGTATTGGGACTACCTACGAGCAGTACTTC. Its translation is CASSIGTTYEQYF.

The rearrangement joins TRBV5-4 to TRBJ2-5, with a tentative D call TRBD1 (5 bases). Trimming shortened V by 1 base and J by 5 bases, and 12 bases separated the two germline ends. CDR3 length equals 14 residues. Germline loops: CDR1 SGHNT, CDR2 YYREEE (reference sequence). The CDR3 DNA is TGTGCCAGCAGCTTGCTCCAGGGTGGGGAGACCCAGTACTTC. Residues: CASSLLQGGETQYF.

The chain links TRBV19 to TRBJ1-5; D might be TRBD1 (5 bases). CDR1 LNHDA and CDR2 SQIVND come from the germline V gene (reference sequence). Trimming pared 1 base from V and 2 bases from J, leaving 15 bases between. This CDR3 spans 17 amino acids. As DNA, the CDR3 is TGTGCCAGTAGTATAGGTACCGGGACTCTCGGCAATCAGCCCCAGCATTTT. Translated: CASSIGTGTLGNQPQHF.

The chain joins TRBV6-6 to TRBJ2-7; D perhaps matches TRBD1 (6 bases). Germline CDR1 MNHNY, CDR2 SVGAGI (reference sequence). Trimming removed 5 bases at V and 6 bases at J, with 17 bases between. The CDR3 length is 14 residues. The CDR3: CASSTGLERPEQYF. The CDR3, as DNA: TGTGCCAGCAGTACAGGGTTAGAGCGCCCCGAGCAGTACTTC.

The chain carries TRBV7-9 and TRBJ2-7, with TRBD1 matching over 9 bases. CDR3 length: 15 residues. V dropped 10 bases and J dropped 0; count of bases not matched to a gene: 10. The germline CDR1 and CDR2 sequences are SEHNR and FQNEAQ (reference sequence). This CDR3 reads CATSGQGTLSYEQYF. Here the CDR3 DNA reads TGTGCCACCTCGGGACAGGGTACCCTCTCCTACGAGCAGTACTTC.

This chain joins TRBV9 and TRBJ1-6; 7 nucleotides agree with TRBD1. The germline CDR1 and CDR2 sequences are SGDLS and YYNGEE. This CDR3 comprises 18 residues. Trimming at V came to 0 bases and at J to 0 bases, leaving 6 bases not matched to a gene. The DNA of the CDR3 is TGTGCCAGCAGCGTAGAGGACAGGCCGAGCTCCTATAATTCACCCCTCCACTTT. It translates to CASSVEDRPSSYNSPLHF.

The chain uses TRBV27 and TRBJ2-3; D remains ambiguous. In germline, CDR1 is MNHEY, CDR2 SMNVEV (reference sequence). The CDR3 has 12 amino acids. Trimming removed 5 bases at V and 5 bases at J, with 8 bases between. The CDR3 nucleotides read TGTGCCAGCAGTCAGAACCTAGATACGCAGTATTTT. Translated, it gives CASSQNLDTQYF.

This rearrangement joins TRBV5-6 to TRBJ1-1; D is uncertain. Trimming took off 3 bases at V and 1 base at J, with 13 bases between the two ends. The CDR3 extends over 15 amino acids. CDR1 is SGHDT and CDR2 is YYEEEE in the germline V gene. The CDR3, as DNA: TGTGCCAGCAGCTCCTACGCCGGAGCGAACACTGAAGCTTTCTTT. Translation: CASSSYAGANTEAFF.

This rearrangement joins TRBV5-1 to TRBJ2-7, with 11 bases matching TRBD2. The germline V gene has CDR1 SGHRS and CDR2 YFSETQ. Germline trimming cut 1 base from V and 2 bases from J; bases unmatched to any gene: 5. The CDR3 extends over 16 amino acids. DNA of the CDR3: TGCGCCAGCAGCTTGACGGGGACTAGCGGAGCCTACGAGCAGTACTTC. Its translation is CASSLTGTSGAYEQYF.

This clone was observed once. CDR3 in amino acids: CASSQGFTYEQYF. In DNA, the CDR3 is TGTGCCAGCAGTCAGGGGTTCACCTACGAGCAGTACTTC. The chain couples TRBV2 to TRBJ2-7; D might be TRBD1 (6 bases). Germline V gene lookup returns CDR1 SNHLY and CDR2 FYNNEI. This CDR3 spans 13 amino acids. The V end lost 5 bases, the J end lost 2 bases, and 10 bases lay between the germline ends.

CDR3 sequence (DNA): TGTGCCAGCAGCTTGGGCAGGGGGCGCTTTGATACGCAGTATTTT. Translation: CASSLGRGRFDTQYF. The rearrangement links TRBV5-4 to TRBJ2-3, with 8 positions matching TRBD1. The CDR3 loop spans 15 amino acids. Germline V gene data show CDR1 as SGHNT and CDR2 as YYREEE (reference sequence). Trimming removed 0 bases from V and 6 bases from J; junction bases left unmatched: 6.

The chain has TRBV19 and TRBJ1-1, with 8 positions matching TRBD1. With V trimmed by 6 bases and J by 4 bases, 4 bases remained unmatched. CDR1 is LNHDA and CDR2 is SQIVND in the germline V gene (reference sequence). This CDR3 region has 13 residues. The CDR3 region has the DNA TGTGCCAGTAGGGACAGGGTTGGCACTGAAGCTTTCTTT. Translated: CASRDRVGTEAFF. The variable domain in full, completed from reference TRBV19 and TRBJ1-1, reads DGGITQSPKYLFRKEGQNVTLSCEQNLNHDAMYWYRQDPGQGLRLIYYSQIVNDFQKGDIAEGYSVSREKKESFPLTVTSAQKNPTAFYLCASRDRVGTEAFFGQGTRLTVV.